This T cell receptor (beta chain) was sequenced for a study of cytomegalovirus exposure and HLA in healthy donors (dated by TCRdb to 2016 to 2017). Notes on the research overall: A later analysis indicated that the roughly 120 validation repertoires were generated on the platform also employed for the approximately 690 repertoires of the first cohort. To predict cytomegalovirus infection status, the study combined high-throughput TCR immunosequencing, statistical association of individual TCRs with disease status, and machine learning. The aim of the study was to test whether cataloging public T cell receptors could identify signatures of past pathogen exposure. Along with the roughly 710-subject first cohort, a separate validation cohort of about 110 different subjects was used.

Of note for this clone: Its target antigen remains unknown. Base qualities were left out, and no much larger clone turns up one base away.

The donors belonged to the validation cohort of approximately 130 subjects, which was separate from the approximately 700-subject first cohort. The library was made by the immunoSEQ multiplex PCR assay. The study's processing was this. A statistical classification framework was built to diagnose cytomegalovirus status from the catalog of TCR beta chain sequences. TCRdb holds this immuneACCESS table with in-frame rearrangements only. Some clones are missing; in checked studies, unresolved V genes explain under half, and the rest has no known cause. Clonal size and the V and J genes are those of that table, whereas D and trimming came from the DNA. The sample table lists fewer than 400,000 clones, 88% of them with a count of one. Roughly 0.88% of the sample lies in the top ten. Reading the germline V gene (reference sequence) gives CDR1 LNHNV and CDR2 YYDKDF. The CDR3 starts with the cysteine, ends with the phenylalanine, and has 16 residues. Of all the DNA, just the CDR3 is kept, 48 bases in frame from base 1. V is cut back by 0 bases and J by 0 bases, with 3 bases in the junction unmatched.

Points the paper makes about the study in general: The classifier was reported to diagnose cytomegalovirus status with high specificity and sensitivity in both the original and validation cohorts. Of the cluster scores, around 95% were above 0 in a later analysis, which found that TCRs clustered in the first cohort also tended to co-occur in the approximately 130 validation repertoires. Across donors, most TCR sequences were observed very rarely, whereas some public TCRs were present in many individuals. The study listed 164 TCR beta chains as associated with cytomegalovirus. According to the authors, the approach could potentially be generalized to other disease states and immunological phenotypes. The validation cohort had no HLA typing available for a later analysis, so co-occurrence within that cohort was assessed over all 120 or so repertoires. In vitro tests confirmed that a few of the cytomegalovirus-associated TCR beta chains recognize cytomegalovirus antigens.

The clonotype originates from a man aged 30 to 39 in good health and CMV-seronegative. The rearranged segments are TRBV15 and TRBJ2-3, with 7 bases aligning to TRBD2. The specimen sequenced was PBMCs. The CDR3 has the sequence CATSRELAASTDTQYF. The DNA is TGTGCCACCAGCAGAGAGCTAGCGGCTAGCACAGATACGCAGTATTTT.